Detailed here is one TCR beta chain. Original data processing: Amplification with reference gene primers provided the estimates of nucleated cell counts. Profiling relied on immunoSEQ multiplex PCR, and the TCRdb table lists in-frame clones only, not all of them. V and J calls and clone size come straight from that table; D and trimming were deduced from the DNA. The table includes about 200,000 clones, approximately 88% detected once. The sample is drawn from a study of blood T cell repertoires in COVID-19. CDR3 size: 18 residues. V lost 6 bases to trimming and J lost 2 bases; unmatched junction nucleotides: 12. Germline V gene data show CDR1 as LGHNT and CDR2 as FRNRAP.

The clonotype comes from a man aged 35 to 55 with acute or convalescent COVID-19. Sequencing input: peripheral blood. The chain joins TRBV12-5 to TRBJ1-5; 11 nucleotides agree with TRBD1. This CDR3 reads CASGQRTGGPLCNQPQHF. CDR3 sequence (DNA): TGTGCTAGTGGGCAAAGGACAGGGGGCCCGCTCTGCAATCAGCCCCAGCATTTT.